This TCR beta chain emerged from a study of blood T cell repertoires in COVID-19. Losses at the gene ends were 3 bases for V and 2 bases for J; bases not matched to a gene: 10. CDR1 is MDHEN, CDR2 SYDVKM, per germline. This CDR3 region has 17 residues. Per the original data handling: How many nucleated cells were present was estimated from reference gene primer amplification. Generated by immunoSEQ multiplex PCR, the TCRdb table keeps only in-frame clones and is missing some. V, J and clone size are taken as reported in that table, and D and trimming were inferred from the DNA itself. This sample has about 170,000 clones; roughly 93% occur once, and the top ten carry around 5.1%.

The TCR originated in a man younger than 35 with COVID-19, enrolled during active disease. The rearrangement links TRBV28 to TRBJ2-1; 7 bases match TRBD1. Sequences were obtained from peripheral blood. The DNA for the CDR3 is TGTGCCAGCAGTTTCGCCCCCTGGGACAGCACCTACAATGAGCAGTTCTTC. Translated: CASSFAPWDSTYNEQFF.